This T cell receptor beta chain is drawn from a study of human T cells and chemical hapten exposure. With 1 base removed from V and 2 bases from J, the gap between germline ends came to 2 bases. Germline CDR1 is GTSNPN and CDR2 is SVGIG (reference sequence). The CDR3 covers 11 residues. TCRdb passed the RACE reads through MiXCR, listing each CDR3 protein once. The sample lists 95,000 or so distinct CDR3 sequences, 10% to 12% seen once, with around 3% in the top ten. Time point meaning: patch test 2, 6 weeks after DPC sensitization. As for treatment: therapeutic diphenylcyclopropenone sensitization with weekly scalp DPC. Alopecia patients between 18 and 70 years old and suitable for DPC were used as donors. Whole-study results and caveats: After DPC sensitization, TCRs above 1 in 1000 frequency showed no change. Versus controls, significantly more large CDR3 similarity clusters arose from expanded TCRs.

On this clonotype: Its antigen is unidentified.

The rearrangement joins TRBV30 to TRBJ1-2, with unresolved D. Sequenced here: whole blood, sampled in connection with sensitization to the hapten diphenylcyclopropenone (DPC). This TCR was recovered from a woman aged 40 to 50 with alopecia areata. Some clones in this sample may be carry-over from other donors' samples. CDR3 residues: CAWSGNYGYTF. The CDR3 DNA reads TGTGCCTGGAGTGGGAACTATGGCTACACCTTC. The whole variable domain, filled in from reference TRBV30 and TRBJ1-2, reads SQTIHQWPATLVQPVGSPLSLECTVEGTSNPNLYWYRQAAGRGLQLLFYSVGIGQISSEVPQNLSASRPQDRQFILSSKKLLLSDSGFYLCAWSGNYGYTFGSGTRLTVV.